Below, one T cell receptor (beta chain) is given with its context. What it binds is not known. The source of the sample is a study of beta chain features in type 1 diabetes. Study in general: What patients shared with healthy donors was a similar profile of age, gender and cell yields. Study-wide results and caveats: The study found that naive, central memory and Treg TCRB repertoires appeared more similar in patients than in healthy donors. Moderately but significantly shorter TCRB CDR3s were found in Type 1 diabetes patients in all four CD4+ subsets. Sequencing the cDNA could make cells with high TCR expression show up more than they should.

The study reverse transcribed the entire isolated RNA, so it sequenced expressed TCRB transcripts. Libraries were prepared by immunoSEQ multiplex PCR; TCRdb keeps only in-frame clonotypes and omits some of them. The table has 680,000 or so clones, roughly an eighth seen once. This CDR3 is 15 amino acids long. The ends lost 5 bases at V and 0 bases at J; junction bases unmatched: 4. CDR1 and CDR2 from the germline V gene are SSHAT and FNYEAQ (reference sequence). Sequencing was done on a sample of naive CD4+ T cells from blood. The TCR comes from a man between 18 and 29 years old with type 1 diabetes. V is TRBV7-7 and J is TRBJ2-1; 7 bases align to TRBD1. The CDR3 DNA reads TGTGCCAGCAGCCCACGGGACAGCTCCTACAATGAGCAGTTCTTC. Translating it yields CASSPRDSSYNEQFF.